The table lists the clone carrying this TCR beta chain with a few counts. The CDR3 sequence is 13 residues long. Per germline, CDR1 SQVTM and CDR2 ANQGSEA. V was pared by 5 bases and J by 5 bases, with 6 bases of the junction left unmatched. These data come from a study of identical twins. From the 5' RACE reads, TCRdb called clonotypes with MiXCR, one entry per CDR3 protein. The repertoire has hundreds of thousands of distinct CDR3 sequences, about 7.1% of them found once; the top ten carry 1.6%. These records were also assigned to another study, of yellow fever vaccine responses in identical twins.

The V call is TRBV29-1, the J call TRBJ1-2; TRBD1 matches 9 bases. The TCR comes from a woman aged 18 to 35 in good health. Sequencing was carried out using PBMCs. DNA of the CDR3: TGCAGCGTTACAGGGGGCCCAGGGTATGGCTACACCTTC. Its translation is CSVTGGPGYGYTF.